What follows are 3 T cell receptor beta chains derived from one specimen sequenced in a study of OX40 agonist ivuxolimab in advanced cancers. The protocol was immunoSEQ multiplex PCR, while the TCRdb copy is restricted to in-frame clones and leaves out a portion. The profile shows around 82,000 clones, 88% of them singletons. The sample consisted of CD4+ or CD8+ T cells sorted from blood, taken in a trial of the OX40 agonist ivuxolimab. The receptors were sampled from an adult with an advanced solid tumor such as melanoma, head and neck, liver or kidney cancer.

The J gene is TRBJ1-5, the V gene TRBV19; D is unresolved. The ends were cut back, 5 bases at V and 5 bases at J, with 4 bases in the middle. The CDR3 length is 11 residues. CDR1 is LNHDA and CDR2 is SQIVND in the germline V gene (reference sequence). CDR3 nucleotide sequence: TGTGCCAGTAGTGAGGATCAGCCCCAGCATTTT. Translation: CASSEDQPQHF.

The chain links TRBV6-1 to TRBJ1-4, with D uncertain. CDR3 length: 14 residues. Germline-derived CDR1 and CDR2 are MNHNS and SASEGT. Trimming pared 7 bases from V and 0 bases from J, leaving 9 bases between. CDR3 residues: CASTKLATNEKLFF. CDR3 nucleotides: TGTGCCAGCACCAAACTAGCAACTAATGAAAAACTGTTTTTT.

V usage is TRBV18 and J usage is TRBJ2-1; TRBD2 agrees at 7 bases. This CDR3 is 15 amino acids long. V gave up 6 bases and J gave up 8 bases; unmatched junction bases: 13. Germline V gives CDR1 KGHSH, CDR2 LQKENI. CDR3 in DNA: TGTGCCAGCTCCCCCTTGGGAGGGACTTTGGATGAGCAGTTCTTC. Translation: CASSPLGGTLDEQFF. Complete variable domain (other parts from reference TRBV18 and TRBJ2-1): NAGVMQNPRHLVRRRGQEARLRCSPMKGHSHVYWYRQLPEEGLKFMVYLQKENIIDESGMPKERFSAEFPKEGPSILRIQQVVRGDSAAYFCASSPLGGTLDEQFFGPGTRLTVL.